These 2 T cell receptor beta chains share one sample of origin, sequenced in a study of blood T cell repertoires in COVID-19. The repertoire was sequenced with immunoSEQ multiplex PCR; TCRdb's copy has only in-frame clones and lacks some. Altogether over 200,000 clones are present, 70% to 90% being singletons, with the ten largest covering approximately 12%. The sequencing sample was made of peripheral blood. The origin of the receptors is a young woman who had recovered from COVID-19.

V is TRBV11-2 and J is TRBJ2-7; TRBD2 matches 8 bases. This CDR3 is 14 amino acids long. Germline assignment: CDR1 SGHAT and CDR2 FQNNGV. The V gene end was trimmed by 7 bases and the J gene end by 2 bases; junction bases not matched to a gene: 7. The CDR3 protein is CASTDGSGAYEQYF. The CDR3, as DNA: TGTGCCAGCACCGATGGTAGCGGGGCCTACGAGCAGTACTTC.

The V call is TRBV30, the J call TRBJ2-3, with 7 bases identical to TRBD1. J gave up 0 bases and V 1 base, and 4 bases lay outside the gene matches. The CDR3 totals 15 residues. The germline CDR1 and CDR2 sequences are GTSNPN and SVGIG (reference sequence). The CDR3, as DNA: TGTGCCTGGAGTGGAGGGGGCTTGAGCACAGATACGCAGTATTTT. This translates into CAWSGGGLSTDTQYF.